This T cell receptor (beta chain) derives from a study of T cells in Graves' hyperthyroidism and ophthalmopathy. This clonotype was seen ten or more times. Its antigen is unknown. Germline V gene lookup returns CDR1 SNHLY and CDR2 FYNNEI. This CDR3 spans 14 amino acids. Germline trimming cut 7 bases from V and 5 bases from J; bases unmatched to any gene: 10. RNA transcripts served as the template for amplifying TCR beta CDR3 regions. Researchers ran a first-round RT-PCR on the TCR CDR3 using the HTBI primer set. TCRdb passed the multiplex PCR reads through MiXCR, listing each CDR3 protein once. Among around 800,000 distinct CDR3 sequences listed, roughly 40% were seen once. General study points: Stable hyperthyroidism was told apart from ophthalmopathy by a model built on 13 V-J features.

This clonotype was sampled from a man younger than 35 with Graves' hyperthyroidism. The sample taken for sequencing was blood. V is TRBV2 and J is TRBJ2-7, with 8 bases matching TRBD1. This CDR3 is CASKTDRAAHEQYF. In DNA, the CDR3 is TGTGCCAGCAAGACGGACAGGGCGGCCCACGAGCAGTACTTC.